This T cell receptor beta chain was documented in a study of graft-versus-host responses after intestinal transplantation. Background on the study: Isolated intestinal, liver-intestinal, or multivisceral transplants had been given to the recipients. Every one of the recipients received anti-thymocyte globulin induction and afterwards took tacrolimus and steroids for approximately 3 years. Study conclusions and caveats: Subjects displaying graft-donor T cell macrochimerism possessed elevated graft-versus-host to host-versus-graft clonal ratios inside allografts.

In the case of this clone: As yet, its antigen is unknown.

Clones were sequenced by immunoSEQ multiplex PCR, and TCRdb holds only the in-frame ones, with some missing. This table holds just under 100,000 clones, around nine tenths found once. Germline CDR1 SGHVS, CDR2 FNYEAQ. Trimming left V 5 bases short and J 7 bases short, with 21 bases between. The CDR3 length is 15 residues. This TCR was recovered from a human patient who received an intestinal transplant, so some T cells may come from the graft donor. The gene calls are TRBV7-6 and TRBJ2-7, with a tentative D call TRBD1 (7 bases). This material consisted of PBMCs, taken 450 to 480 days after intestinal transplant. This chain's CDR3 is CASSPRQGLFWEQYF. The CDR3 bases are TGTGCCAGCAGCCCACGACAGGGACTTTTTTGGGAGCAGTACTTC.